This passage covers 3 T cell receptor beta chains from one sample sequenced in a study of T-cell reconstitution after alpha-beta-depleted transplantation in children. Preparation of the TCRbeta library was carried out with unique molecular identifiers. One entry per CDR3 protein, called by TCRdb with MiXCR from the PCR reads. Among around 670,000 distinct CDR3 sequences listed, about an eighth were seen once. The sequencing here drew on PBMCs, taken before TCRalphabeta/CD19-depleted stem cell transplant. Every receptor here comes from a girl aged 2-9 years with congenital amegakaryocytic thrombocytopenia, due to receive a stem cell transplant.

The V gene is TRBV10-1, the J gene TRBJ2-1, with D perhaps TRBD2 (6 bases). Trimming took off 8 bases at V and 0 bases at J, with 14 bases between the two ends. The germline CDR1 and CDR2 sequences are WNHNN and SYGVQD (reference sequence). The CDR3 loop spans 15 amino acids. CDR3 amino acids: CASGWEESSYNEQFF. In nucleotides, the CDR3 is TGCGCCAGCGGCTGGGAGGAGAGCTCCTACAATGAGCAGTTCTTC.

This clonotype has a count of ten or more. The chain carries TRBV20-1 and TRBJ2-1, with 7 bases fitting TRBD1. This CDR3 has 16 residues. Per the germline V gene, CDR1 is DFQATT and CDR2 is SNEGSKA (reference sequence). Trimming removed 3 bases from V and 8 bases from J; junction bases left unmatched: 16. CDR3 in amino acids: CSASTSRDSRLDEQFF. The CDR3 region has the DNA TGCAGTGCTAGCACCAGCCGGGACAGTAGATTGGATGAGCAGTTCTTC.

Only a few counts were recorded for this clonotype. CDR3 in DNA: TGTGCCAGCAGCTCAAGGGGATACTTTGGGAATAACAATGAGCAGTTCTTC. Its protein is CASSSRGYFGNNNEQFF. This chain links TRBV7-9 with TRBJ2-1; a possible D gene is TRBD1 (5 bases). Germline V gene lookup returns CDR1 SEHNR and CDR2 FQNEAQ (reference sequence). The CDR3 has 17 amino acids. The germline V and J ends were trimmed by 4 bases and 5 bases, with 21 bases remaining between them.